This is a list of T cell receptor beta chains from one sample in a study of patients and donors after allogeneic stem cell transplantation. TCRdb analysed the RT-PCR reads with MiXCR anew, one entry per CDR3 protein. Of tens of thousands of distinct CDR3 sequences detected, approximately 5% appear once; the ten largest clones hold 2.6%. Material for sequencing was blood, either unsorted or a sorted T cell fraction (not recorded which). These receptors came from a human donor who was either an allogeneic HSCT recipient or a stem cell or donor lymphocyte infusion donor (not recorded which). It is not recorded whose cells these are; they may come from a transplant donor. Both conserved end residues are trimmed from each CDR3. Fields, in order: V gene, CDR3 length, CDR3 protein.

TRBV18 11 ASSPMGQTSVT
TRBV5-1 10 ASGPGTGELF
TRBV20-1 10 SASKGDTEAF
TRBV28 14 ASNQAGGRVRYEQY
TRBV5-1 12 ASSLDRVQETQY
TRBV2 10 ASQWENQPQH
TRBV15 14 ATSRDKVGGHYEQY
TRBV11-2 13 ASSLDPWRGGEQF
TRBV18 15 ASSLGIRTGGNTEAF
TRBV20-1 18 SARAPFSGLAGGRTYEQY
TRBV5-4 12 ASSSQDSNQPQH
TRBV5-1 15 ASSLGPGEDRPYEQY
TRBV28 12 ASSPHGLGYEQY
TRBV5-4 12 ASSLLGMNTEAF
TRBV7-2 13 ASSLVRLAGGELF
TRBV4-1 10 ASRGYTGELF
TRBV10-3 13 AISDSQGKMAEAF
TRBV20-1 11 SARVDYKNIQY
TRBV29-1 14 SVVIGSRGSYNEQF
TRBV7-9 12 ASSLTGSNTEAF
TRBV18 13 ASSPGVTMNTEAF
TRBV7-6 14 ASNLATSGAGDEQF
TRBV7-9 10 ASSWGPNEQF
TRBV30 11 ALKGIGYNEQF
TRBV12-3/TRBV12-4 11 ASSWRKDQPQH
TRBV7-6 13 ASSSRQGNTGELF
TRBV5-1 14 ASSPGGGASTDTQY
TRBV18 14 ASSLTGGRDNQPQH
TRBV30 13 AWSPSLGWAQPQH
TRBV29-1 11 SVEARGNEKLF
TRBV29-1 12 SVGDRSNTGELF
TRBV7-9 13 ASSQRQGGDSPLH
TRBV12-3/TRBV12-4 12 ASSFSDVDTEAF
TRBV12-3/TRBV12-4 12 ASSSGLEGGEQF
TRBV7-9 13 ASSQTGFREEKLF
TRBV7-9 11 ASSFGTRTEAF
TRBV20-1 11 SASPLEGETQY
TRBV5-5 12 ASSLSDAGNTIY
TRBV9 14 ASSAGTSGTGDEQF
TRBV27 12 ASRTRNLNTEAF
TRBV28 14 ASSALWGTGDDGYT
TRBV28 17 ASSLVGGVQGIRGYEQY
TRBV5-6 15 ASSSQGLLEFNQPQH
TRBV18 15 ASSLLRTGPNTGELF
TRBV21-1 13 ASSKVQDRGYEQY
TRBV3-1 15 ASSPQVRVTGANVLT
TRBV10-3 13 AISPQGREEETQY